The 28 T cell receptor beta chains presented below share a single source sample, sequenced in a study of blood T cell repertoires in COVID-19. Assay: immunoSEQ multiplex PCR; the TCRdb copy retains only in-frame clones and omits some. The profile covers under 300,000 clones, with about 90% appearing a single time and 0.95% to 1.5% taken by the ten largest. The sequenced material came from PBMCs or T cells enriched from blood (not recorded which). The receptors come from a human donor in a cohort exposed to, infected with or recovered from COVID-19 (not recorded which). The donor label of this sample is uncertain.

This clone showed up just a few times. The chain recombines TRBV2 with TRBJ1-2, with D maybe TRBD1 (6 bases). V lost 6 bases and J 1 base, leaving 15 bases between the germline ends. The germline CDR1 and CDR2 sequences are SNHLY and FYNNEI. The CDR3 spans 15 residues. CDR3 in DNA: TGTGCCAGCAGCCCCGCTGGACAGATTAACTATGGCTACACCTTC. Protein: CASSPAGQINYGYTF.

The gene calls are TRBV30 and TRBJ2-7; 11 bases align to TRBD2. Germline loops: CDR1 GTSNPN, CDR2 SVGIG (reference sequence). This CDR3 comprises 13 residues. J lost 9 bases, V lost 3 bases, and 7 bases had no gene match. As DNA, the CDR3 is TGTGCCTGGAGGGTTAGCGGGGGGGCCAGGCAGTACTTC. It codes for CAWRVSGGARQYF.

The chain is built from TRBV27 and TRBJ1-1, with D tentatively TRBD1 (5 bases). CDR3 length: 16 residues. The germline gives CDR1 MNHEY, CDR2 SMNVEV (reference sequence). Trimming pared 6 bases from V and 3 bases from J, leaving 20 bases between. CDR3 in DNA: TGTGCCAGCAGCCCGAGCACGGGGGAGGTTGACACTGAAGCTTTCTTT. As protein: CASSPSTGEVDTEAFF.

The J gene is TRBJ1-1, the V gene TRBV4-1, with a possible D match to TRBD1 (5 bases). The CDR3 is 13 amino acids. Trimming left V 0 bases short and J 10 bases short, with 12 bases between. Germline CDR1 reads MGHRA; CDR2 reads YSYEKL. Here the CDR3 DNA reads TGCGCCAGCAGCCAAGATTGGGGGGGGGTAGCTTTCTTT. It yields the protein CASSQDWGGVAFF.

The CDR3 sequence: CSVERSNTEAFF. CDR3 in DNA: TGCAGCGTTGAACGGTCGAACACTGAAGCTTTCTTT. This sequence joins TRBV29-1 and TRBJ1-1; D is uncertain. V was pared by 2 bases and J by 1 base, with 5 bases between. This CDR3 region has 12 residues. Germline CDR1 and CDR2: SQVTM and ANQGSEA.

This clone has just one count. The CDR3 DNA reads TGTGCCAGCAGCTTGGGACAGCTTTTTCCTAACTATGGCTACACCTTC. Its translation is CASSLGQLFPNYGYTF. The gene calls are TRBV5-8 and TRBJ1-2; D might be TRBD1 (5 bases). The germline CDR1 and CDR2 sequences are SGHTS and YDEGEE. This CDR3 is 16 amino acids long. Trimming cost V 0 bases and J 0 bases, with 12 bases left between them.

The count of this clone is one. The CDR3 nucleotides read TGCAGTGCCCCACAGAGCTTGGAAGCTTTCTTT. Protein product: CSAPQSLEAFF. J is TRBJ1-1 and V is TRBV20-1, with D unclear. Germline CDR1 is DFQATT and CDR2 is SNEGSKA (reference sequence). V lost 6 bases and J lost 8, with 13 bases in between. CDR3 length: 11 residues.

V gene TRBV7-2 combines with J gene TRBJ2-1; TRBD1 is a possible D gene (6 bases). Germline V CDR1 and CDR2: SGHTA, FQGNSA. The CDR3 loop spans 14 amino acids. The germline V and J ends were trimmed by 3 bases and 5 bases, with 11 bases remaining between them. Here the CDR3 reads CASSFTGIHNEQFF. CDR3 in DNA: TGTGCCAGCAGCTTCACAGGGATTCACAATGAGCAGTTCTTC.

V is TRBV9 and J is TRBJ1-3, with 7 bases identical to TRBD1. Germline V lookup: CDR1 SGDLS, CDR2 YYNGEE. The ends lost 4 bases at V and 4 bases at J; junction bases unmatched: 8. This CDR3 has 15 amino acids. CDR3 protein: CASSTSGQAGNTIYF. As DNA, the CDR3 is TGTGCCAGCAGCACCAGCGGACAGGCGGGAAACACCATATATTTT.

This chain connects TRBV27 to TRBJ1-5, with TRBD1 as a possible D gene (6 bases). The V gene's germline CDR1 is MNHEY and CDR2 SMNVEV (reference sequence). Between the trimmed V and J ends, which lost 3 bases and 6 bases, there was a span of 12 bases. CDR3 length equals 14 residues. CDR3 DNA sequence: TGTGCCAGCAGTTTCAGGGGACGGGGTCAGCCCCAGCATTTT. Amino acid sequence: CASSFRGRGQPQHF.

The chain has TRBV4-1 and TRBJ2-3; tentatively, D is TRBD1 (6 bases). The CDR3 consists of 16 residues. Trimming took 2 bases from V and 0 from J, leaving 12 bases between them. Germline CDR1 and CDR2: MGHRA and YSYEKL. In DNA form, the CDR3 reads TGCGCCAGCAGCCAACTGACAGGAACTAGCACAGATACGCAGTATTTT. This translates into CASSQLTGTSTDTQYF.

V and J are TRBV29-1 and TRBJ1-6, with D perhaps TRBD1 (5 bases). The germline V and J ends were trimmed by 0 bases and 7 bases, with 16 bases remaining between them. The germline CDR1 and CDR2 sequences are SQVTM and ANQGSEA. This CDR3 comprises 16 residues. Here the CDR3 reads CSVEDGAPRANSPLHF. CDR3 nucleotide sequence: TGCAGCGTTGAAGATGGGGCGCCTAGGGCCAATTCACCCCTCCACTTT.

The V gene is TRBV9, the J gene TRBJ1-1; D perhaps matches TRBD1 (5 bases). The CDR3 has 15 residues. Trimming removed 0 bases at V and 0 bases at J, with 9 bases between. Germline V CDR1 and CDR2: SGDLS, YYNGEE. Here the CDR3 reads CASSVADNLNTEAFF. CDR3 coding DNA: TGTGCCAGCAGCGTAGCGGACAACCTGAACACTGAAGCTTTCTTT. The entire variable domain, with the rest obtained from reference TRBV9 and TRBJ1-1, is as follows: DSGVTQTPKHLITATGQRVTLRCSPRSGDLSVYWYQQSLDQGLQFLIQYYNGEERAKGNILERFSAQQFPDLHSELNLSSLELGDSALYFCASSVADNLNTEAFFGQGTRLTVV.

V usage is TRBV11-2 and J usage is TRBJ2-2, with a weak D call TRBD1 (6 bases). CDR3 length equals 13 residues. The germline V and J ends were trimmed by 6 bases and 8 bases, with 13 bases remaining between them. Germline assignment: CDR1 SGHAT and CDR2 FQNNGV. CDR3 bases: TGTGCCAGCAGTCTACAGGGACCAGGGGAGCTGTTTTTT. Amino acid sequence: CASSLQGPGELFF.

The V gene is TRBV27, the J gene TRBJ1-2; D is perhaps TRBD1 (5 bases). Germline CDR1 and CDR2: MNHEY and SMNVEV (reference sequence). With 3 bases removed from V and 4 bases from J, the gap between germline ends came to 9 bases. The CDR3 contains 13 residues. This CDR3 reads CASSFQGPYGYTF. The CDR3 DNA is TGTGCCAGCAGTTTCCAGGGCCCCTATGGCTACACCTTC.

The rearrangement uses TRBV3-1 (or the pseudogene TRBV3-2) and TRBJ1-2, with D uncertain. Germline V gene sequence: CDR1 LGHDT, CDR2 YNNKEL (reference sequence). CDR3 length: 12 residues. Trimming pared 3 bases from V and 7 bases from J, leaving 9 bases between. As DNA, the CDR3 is TGTGCCAGCAGCCAGAAGGTAGCTGGCTACACCTTC. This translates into CASSQKVAGYTF.

This chain's CDR3 is CASSRPGLINQPQHF. In DNA, the CDR3 is TGTGCCAGTAGTCGCCCTGGTCTAATCAATCAGCCCCAGCATTTT. The rearrangement links TRBV19 to TRBJ1-5; unclear D gene. CDR3 size: 15 residues. Germline V gene lookup returns CDR1 LNHDA and CDR2 SQIVND (reference sequence). The V end lost 5 bases, the J end lost 3 bases, and 14 bases lay between the germline ends.

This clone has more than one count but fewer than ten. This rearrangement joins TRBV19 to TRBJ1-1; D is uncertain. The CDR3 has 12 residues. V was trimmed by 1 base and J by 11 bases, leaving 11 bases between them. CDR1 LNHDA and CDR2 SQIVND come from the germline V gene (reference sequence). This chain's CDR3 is CASSIGLSSAFF. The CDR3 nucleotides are TGTGCCAGTAGTATAGGGCTCTCTAGTGCTTTCTTT. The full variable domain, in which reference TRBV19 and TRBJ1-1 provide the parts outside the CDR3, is DGGITQSPKYLFRKEGQNVTLSCEQNLNHDAMYWYRQDPGQGLRLIYYSQIVNDFQKGDIAEGYSVSREKKESFPLTVTSAQKNPTAFYLCASSIGLSSAFFGQGTRLTVV.

The CDR3 DNA sequence: TGTGCCAGCTCACCACCTTTACAGAACTCTGGAGCTTTCTTT. It specifies CASSPPLQNSGAFF. The chain is built from TRBV18 and TRBJ1-1; D call uncertain. The germline V and J ends were trimmed by 0 bases and 10 bases, with 15 bases remaining between them. The CDR3 is made up of 14 amino acids. Germline V gene data show CDR1 as KGHSH and CDR2 as LQKENI.

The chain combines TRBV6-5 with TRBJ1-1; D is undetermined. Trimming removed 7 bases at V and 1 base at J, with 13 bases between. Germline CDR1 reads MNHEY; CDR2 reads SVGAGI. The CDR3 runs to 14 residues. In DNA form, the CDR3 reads TGTGCCAGCAATCCCCGAGCCCGGAACACTGAAGCTTTCTTT. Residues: CASNPRARNTEAFF.

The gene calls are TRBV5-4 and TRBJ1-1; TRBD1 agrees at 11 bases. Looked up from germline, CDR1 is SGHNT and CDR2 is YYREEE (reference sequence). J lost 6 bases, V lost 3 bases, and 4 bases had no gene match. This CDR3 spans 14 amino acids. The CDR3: CASSSGQGGAEAFF. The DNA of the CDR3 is TGTGCCAGCAGCTCGGGACAGGGGGGTGCTGAAGCTTTCTTT.

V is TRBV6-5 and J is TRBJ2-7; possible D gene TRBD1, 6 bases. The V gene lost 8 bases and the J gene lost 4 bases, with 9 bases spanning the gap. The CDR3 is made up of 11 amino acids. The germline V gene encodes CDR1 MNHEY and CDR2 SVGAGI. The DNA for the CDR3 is TGTGCCAGCCTACAGGGTTACGAGCAGTACTTC. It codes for CASLQGYEQYF.

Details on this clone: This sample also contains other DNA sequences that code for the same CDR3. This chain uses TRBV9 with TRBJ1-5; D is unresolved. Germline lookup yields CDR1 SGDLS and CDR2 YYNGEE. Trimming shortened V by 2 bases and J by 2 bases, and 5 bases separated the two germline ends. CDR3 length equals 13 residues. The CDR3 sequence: CASSVTGNQPQHF. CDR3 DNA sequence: TGTGCCAGCAGCGTTACGGGCAATCAGCCCCAGCATTTT.

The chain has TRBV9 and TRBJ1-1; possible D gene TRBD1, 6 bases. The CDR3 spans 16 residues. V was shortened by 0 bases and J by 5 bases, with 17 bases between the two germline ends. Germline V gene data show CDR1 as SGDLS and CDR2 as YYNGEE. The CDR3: CASSVAAGAVGTEAFF. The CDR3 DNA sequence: TGTGCCAGCAGCGTAGCGGCAGGGGCCGTGGGGACTGAAGCTTTCTTT.

The CDR3 reads CASSPKQGYTGELFF. DNA for the CDR3: TGTGCCAGCAGCCCGAAACAGGGGTACACCGGGGAGCTGTTTTTT. The J gene is TRBJ2-2, the V gene TRBV14; 7 bases fit TRBD1. The length of the CDR3 is 15 residues. The V gene's germline CDR1 is SGHDN and CDR2 FVKESK. The V gene end was trimmed by 4 bases and the J gene end by 3 bases; junction bases not matched to a gene: 5.

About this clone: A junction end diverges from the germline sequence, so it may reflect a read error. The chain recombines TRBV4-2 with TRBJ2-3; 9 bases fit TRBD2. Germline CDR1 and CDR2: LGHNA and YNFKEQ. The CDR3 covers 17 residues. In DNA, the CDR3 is TGTGCCAGCACCCAAGGAGGGGGCGGGGGGGCGGCAGATACGCAGTATTTT. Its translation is CASTQGGGGGAADTQYF.

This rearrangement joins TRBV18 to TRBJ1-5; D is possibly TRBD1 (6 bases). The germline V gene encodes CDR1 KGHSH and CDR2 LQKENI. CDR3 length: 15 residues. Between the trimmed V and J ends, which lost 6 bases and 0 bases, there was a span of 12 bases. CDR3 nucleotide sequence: TGTGCCAGCTCGCCAAACAGGGTTAGCAATCAGCCCCAGCATTTT. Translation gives CASSPNRVSNQPQHF.

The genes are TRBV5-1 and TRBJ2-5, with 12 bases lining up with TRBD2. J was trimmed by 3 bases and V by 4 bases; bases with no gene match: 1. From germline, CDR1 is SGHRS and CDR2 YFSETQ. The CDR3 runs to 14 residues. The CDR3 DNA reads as TGCGCCAGCAGCAGACTAGCGGGGGAAGAGACCCAGTACTTC. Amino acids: CASSRLAGEETQYF.